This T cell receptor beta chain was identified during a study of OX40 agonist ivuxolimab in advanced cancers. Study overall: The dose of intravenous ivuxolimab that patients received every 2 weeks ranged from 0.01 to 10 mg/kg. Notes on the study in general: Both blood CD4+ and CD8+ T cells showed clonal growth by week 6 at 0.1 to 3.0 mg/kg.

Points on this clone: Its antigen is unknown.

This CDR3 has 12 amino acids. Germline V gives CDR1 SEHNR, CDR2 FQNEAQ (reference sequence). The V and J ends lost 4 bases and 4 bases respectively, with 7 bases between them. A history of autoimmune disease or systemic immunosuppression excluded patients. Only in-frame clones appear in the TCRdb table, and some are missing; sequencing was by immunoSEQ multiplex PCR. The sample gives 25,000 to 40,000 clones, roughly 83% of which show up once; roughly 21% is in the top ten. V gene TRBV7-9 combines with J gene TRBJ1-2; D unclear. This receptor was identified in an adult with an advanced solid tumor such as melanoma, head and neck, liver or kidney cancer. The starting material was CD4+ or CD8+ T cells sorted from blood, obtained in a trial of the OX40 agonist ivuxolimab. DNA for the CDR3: TGTGCCAGCAGCTCGACCAGCTATGGCTACACCTTC. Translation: CASSSTSYGYTF.